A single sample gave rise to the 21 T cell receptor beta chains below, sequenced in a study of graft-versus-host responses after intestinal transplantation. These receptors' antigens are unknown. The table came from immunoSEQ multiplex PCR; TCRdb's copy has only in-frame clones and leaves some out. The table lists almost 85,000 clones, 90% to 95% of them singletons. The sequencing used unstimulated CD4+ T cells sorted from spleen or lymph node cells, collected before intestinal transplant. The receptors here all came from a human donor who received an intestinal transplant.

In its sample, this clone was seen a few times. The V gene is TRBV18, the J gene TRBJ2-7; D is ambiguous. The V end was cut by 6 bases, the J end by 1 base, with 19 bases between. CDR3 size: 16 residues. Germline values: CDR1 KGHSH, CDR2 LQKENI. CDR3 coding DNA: TGTGCCAGCTCTCCCGTCGAGCGTCCTATATCCTACGAGCAGTACTTC. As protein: CASSPVERPISYEQYF.

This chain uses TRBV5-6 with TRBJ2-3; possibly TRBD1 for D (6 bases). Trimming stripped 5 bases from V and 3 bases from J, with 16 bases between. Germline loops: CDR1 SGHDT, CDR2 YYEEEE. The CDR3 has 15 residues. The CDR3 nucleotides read TGTGCCAGCAGGGGACAATTCGTTGGGACAGATACGCAGTATTTT. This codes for CASRGQFVGTDTQYF.

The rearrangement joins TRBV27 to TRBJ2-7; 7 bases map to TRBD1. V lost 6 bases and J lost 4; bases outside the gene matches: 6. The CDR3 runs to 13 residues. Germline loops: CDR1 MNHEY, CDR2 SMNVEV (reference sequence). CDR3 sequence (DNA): TGTGCCAGCAGCCGGACAGGCTATTACGAGCAGTACTTC. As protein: CASSRTGYYEQYF.

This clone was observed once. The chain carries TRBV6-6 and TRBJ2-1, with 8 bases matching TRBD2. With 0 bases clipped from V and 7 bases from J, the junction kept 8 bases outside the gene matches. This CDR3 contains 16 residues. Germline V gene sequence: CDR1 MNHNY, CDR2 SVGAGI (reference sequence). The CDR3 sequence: CASSYSSGSGVNEQFF. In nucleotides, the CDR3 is TGTGCCAGCAGTTACTCGAGTGGTAGCGGGGTAAATGAGCAGTTCTTC.

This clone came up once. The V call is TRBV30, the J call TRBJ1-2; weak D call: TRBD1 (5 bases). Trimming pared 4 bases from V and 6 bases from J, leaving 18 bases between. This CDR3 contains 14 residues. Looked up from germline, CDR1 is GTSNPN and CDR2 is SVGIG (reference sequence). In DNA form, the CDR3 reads TGTGCCTGGACAAGAGACAGCATTGGACATGGCTACACCTTC. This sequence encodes CAWTRDSIGHGYTF.

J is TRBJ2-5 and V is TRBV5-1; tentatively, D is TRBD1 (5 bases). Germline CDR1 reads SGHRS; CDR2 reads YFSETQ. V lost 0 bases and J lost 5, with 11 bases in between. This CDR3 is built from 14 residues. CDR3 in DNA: TGCGCCAGCAGCTTGGAGGCAGGGCGGGAGACCCAGTACTTC. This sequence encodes CASSLEAGRETQYF.

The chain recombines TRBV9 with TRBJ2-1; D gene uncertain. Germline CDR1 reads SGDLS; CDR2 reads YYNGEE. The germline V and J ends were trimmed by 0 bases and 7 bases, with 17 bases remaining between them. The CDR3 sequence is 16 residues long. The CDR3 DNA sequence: TGTGCCAGCAGCGTAGAGGTTAGTCTCCCCGGGAATGAGCAGTTCTTC. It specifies CASSVEVSLPGNEQFF. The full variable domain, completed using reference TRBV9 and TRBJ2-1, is DSGVTQTPKHLITATGQRVTLRCSPRSGDLSVYWYQQSLDQGLQFLIQYYNGEERAKGNILERFSAQQFPDLHSELNLSSLELGDSALYFCASSVEVSLPGNEQFFGPGTRLTVL.

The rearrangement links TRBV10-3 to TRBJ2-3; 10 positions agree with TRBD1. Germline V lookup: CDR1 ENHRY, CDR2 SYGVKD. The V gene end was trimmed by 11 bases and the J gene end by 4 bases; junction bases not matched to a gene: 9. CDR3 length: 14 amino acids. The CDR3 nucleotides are TGTGCCCATTCGGAGGACAGGGGGGCAGATACGCAGTATTTT. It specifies CAHSEDRGADTQYF.

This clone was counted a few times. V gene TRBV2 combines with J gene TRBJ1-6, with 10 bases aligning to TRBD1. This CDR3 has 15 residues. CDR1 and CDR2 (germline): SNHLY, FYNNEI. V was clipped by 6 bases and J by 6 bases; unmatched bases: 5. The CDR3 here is CASRDRGSRNSPLHF. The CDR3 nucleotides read TGTGCCAGCAGGGACAGGGGGTCTCGTAATTCACCCCTCCACTTT.

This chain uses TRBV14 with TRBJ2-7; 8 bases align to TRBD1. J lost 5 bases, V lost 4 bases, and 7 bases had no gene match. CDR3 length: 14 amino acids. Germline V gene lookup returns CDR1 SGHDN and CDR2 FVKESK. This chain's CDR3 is CASSPNRGIHEQYF. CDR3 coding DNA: TGTGCCAGCAGCCCCAACAGGGGGATCCACGAGCAGTACTTC.

The DNA for the CDR3 is TGCAGCGTTGCCCCCGGGACAGGGGGGGCCAAAAACATTCAGTACTTC. It is translated as CSVAPGTGGAKNIQYF. V is TRBV29-1 and J is TRBJ2-4, with 11 bases matching TRBD1. This CDR3 has 16 residues. V lost 4 bases to trimming and J lost 1 base; unmatched junction nucleotides: 6. Germline CDR1 SQVTM, CDR2 ANQGSEA.

CDR3 sequence: CASSYDRSPFYGYTF. As DNA, the CDR3 is TGTGCCAGCAGTTACGACAGATCACCCTTCTATGGCTACACCTTC. The chain carries TRBV6-6 and TRBJ1-2, with D tentatively TRBD1 (5 bases). V lost 2 bases, J lost 4 bases, and 14 bases lay in between. Germline V CDR1 and CDR2: MNHNY, SVGAGI (reference sequence). The CDR3 is 15 amino acids.

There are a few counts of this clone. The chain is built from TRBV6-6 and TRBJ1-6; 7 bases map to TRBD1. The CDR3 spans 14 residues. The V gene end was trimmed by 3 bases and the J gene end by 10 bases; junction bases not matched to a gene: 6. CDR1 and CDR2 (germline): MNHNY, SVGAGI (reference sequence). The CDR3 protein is CASSYDTGASPLHF. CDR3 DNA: TGTGCCAGCAGTTATGACACAGGGGCCTCACCCCTCCACTTT.

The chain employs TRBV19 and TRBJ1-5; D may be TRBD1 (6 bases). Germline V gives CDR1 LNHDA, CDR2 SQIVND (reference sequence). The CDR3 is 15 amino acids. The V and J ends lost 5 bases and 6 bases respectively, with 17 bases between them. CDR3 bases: TGTGCCAGTAGTCCGCGGACAGTCCCGGGTCAGCCCCAGCATTTT. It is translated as CASSPRTVPGQPQHF. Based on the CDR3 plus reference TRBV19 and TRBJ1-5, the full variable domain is DGGITQSPKYLFRKEGQNVTLSCEQNLNHDAMYWYRQDPGQGLRLIYYSQIVNDFQKGDIAEGYSVSREKKESFPLTVTSAQKNPTAFYLCASSPRTVPGQPQHFGDGTRLSIL.

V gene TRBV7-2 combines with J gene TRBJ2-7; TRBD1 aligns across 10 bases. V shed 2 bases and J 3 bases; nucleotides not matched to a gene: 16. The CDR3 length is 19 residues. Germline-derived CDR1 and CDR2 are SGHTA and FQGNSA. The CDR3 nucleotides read TGTGCCAGCAGCTTAAGGCGACCGGGACAGGGGTGGAAAGGCTACGAGCAGTACTTC. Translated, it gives CASSLRRPGQGWKGYEQYF.

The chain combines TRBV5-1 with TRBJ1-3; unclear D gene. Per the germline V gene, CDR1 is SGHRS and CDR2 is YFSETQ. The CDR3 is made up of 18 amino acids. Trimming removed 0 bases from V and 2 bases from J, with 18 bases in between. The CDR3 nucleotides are TGCGCCAGCAGCTTGGTACGTACCGGGGAAGGACCTGGAAACACCATATATTTT. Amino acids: CASSLVRTGEGPGNTIYF.

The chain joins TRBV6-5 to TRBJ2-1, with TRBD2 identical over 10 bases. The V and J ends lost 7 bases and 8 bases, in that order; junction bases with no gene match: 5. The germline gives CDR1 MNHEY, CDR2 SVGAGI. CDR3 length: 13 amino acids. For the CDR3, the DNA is TGTGCCAGCACCCAGCGGGGGGGCTATGAGCAGTTCTTC. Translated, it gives CASTQRGGYEQFF.

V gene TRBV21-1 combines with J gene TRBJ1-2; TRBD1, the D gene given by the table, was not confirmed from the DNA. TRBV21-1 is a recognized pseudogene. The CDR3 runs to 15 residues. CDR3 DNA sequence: TGTGCCAGCAGCAGAGAGACAGGGGGCTGCTATGGCTACACCTTC. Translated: CASSRETGGCYGYTF.

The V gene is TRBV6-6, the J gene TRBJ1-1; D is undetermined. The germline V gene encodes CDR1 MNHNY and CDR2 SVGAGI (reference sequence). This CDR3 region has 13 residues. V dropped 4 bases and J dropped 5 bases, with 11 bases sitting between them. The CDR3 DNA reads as TGTGCCAGCAGTTTGGGAGATTCGACTGAAGCTTTCTTT. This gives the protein CASSLGDSTEAFF.

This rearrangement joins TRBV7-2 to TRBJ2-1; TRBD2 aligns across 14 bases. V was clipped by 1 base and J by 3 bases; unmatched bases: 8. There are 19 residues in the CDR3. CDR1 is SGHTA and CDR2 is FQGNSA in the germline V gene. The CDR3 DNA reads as TGTGCCAGCAGCTTAGGTCGGACTAGCGGGGGGCCAAACTACAATGAGCAGTTCTTC. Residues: CASSLGRTSGGPNYNEQFF.

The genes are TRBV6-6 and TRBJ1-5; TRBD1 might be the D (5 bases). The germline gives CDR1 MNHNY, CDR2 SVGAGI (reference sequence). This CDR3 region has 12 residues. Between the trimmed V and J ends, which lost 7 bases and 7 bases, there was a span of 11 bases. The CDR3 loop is CASNRQGQPQHF. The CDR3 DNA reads TGTGCCAGCAACCGGCAGGGACAGCCCCAGCATTTT.